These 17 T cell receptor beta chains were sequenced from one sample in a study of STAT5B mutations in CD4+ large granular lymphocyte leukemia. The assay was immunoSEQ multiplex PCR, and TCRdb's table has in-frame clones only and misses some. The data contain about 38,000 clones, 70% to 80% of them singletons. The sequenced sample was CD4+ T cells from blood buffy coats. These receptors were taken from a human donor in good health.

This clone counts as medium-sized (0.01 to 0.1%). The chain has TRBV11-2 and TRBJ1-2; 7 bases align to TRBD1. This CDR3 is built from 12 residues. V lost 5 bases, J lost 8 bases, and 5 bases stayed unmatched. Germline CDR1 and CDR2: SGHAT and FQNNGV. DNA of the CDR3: TGTGCCAGCAGCCCCGGGACAGCCGGCTACACCTTC. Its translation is CASSPGTAGYTF.

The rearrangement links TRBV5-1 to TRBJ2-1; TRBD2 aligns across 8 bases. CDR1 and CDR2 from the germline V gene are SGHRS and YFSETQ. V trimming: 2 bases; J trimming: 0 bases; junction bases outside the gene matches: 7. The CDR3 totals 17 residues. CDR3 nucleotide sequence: TGCGCCAGCAGCTTTATTGGAAGCGGGAGCTCCTACAATGAGCAGTTCTTC. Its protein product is CASSFIGSGSSYNEQFF.

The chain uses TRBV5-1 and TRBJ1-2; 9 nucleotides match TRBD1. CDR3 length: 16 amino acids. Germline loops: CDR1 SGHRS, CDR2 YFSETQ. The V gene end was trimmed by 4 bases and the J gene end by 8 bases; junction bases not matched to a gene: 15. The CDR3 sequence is CASSNGGGQGGNGYTF. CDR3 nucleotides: TGCGCCAGCAGCAATGGTGGGGGACAGGGCGGTAACGGCTACACCTTC.

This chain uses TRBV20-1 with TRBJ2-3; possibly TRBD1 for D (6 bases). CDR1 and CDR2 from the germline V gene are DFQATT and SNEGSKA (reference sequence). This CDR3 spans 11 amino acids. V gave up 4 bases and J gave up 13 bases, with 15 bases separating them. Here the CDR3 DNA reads TGCAGTGCTAACGCAGGGGCCGCCAAGTATTTT. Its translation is CSANAGAAKYF.

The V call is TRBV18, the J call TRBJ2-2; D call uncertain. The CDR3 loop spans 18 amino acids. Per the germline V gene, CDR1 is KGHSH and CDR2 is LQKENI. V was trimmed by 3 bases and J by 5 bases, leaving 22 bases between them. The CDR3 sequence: CASSPLLPTTTGTGELFF. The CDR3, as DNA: TGTGCCAGCTCACCTCTACTCCCCACCACCACCGGTACCGGGGAGCTGTTTTTT. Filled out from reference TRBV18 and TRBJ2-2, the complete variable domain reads NAGVMQNPRHLVRRRGQEARLRCSPMKGHSHVYWYRQLPEEGLKFMVYLQKENIIDESGMPKERFSAEFPKEGPSILRIQQVVRGDSAAYFCASSPLLPTTTGTGELFFGEGSRLTVL.

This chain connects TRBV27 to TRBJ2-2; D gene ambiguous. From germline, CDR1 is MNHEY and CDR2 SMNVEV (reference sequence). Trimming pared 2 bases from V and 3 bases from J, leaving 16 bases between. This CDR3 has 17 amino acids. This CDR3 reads CASSLRGVFTYTGELFF. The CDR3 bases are TGTGCCAGCAGTTTAAGAGGCGTATTCACCTACACCGGGGAGCTGTTTTTT.

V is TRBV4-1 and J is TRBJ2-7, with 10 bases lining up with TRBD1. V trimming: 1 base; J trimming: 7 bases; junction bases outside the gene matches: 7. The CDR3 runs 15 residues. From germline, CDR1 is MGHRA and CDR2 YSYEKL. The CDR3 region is CASSQAGTGDKEQYF. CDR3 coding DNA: TGCGCCAGCAGCCAAGCTGGGACAGGGGACAAGGAGCAGTACTTC.

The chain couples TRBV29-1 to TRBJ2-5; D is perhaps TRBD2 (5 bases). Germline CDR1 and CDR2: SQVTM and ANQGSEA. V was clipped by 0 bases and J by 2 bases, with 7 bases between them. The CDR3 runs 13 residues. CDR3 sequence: CSVEERLQETQYF. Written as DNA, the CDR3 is TGCAGCGTTGAAGAACGACTACAAGAGACCCAGTACTTC. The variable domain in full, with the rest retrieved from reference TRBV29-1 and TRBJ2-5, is SAVISQKPSRDICQRGTSLTIQCQVDSQVTMMFWYRQQPGQSLTLIATANQGSEATYESGFVIDKFPISRPNLTFSTLTVSNMSPEDSSIYLCSVEERLQETQYFGPGTRLLVL.

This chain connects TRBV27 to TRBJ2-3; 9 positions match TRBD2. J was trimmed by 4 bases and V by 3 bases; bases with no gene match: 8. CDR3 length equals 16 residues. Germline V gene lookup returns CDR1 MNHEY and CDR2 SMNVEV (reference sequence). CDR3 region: CASSLRPAGGPDTQYF. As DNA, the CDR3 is TGTGCCAGCAGTTTGCGCCCAGCGGGAGGCCCAGATACGCAGTATTTT.

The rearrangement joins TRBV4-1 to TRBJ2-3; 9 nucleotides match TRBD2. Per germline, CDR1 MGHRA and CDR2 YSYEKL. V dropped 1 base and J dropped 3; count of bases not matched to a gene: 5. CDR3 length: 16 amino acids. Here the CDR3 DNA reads TGCGCCAGCAGCCAAGGGACTAGCGCGAGTACAGATACGCAGTATTTT. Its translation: CASSQGTSASTDTQYF.

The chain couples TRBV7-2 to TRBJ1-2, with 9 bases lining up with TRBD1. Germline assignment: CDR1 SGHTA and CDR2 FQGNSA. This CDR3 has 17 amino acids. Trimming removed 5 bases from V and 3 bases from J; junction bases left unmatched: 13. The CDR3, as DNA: TGTGCCAGCAGCCTAGGACAGGGGAGGAAGGAGTACTATGGCTACACCTTC. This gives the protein CASSLGQGRKEYYGYTF. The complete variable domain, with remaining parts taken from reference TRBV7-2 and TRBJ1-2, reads GAGVSQSPSNKVTEKGKDVELRCDPISGHTALYWYRQSLGQGLEFLIYFQGNSAPDKSGLPSDRFSAERTGGSVSTLTIQRTQQEDSAVYLCASSLGQGRKEYYGYTFGSGTRLTVV.

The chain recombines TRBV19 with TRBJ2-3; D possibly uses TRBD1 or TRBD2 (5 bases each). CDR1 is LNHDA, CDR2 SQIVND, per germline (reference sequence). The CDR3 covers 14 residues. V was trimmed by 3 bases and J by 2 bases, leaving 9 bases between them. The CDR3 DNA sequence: TGTGCCAGTAGTATCGGGACCGTCACAGATACGCAGTATTTT. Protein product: CASSIGTVTDTQYF.

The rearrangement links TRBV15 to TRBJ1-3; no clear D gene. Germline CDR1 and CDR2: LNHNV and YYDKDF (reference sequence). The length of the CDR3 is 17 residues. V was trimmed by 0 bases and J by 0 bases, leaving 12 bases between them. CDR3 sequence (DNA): TGTGCCACCAGCAGAGACCCACCGGCAGCCTCTGGAAACACCATATATTTT. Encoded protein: CATSRDPPAASGNTIYF.

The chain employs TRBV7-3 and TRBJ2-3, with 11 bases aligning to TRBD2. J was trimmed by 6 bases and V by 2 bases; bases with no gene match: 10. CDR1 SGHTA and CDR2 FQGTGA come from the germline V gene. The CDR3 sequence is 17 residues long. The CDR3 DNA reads TGTGCCAGCAGCTTACGTATAGCGGGAGGGCCTACCGATACGCAGTATTTT. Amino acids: CASSLRIAGGPTDTQYF.

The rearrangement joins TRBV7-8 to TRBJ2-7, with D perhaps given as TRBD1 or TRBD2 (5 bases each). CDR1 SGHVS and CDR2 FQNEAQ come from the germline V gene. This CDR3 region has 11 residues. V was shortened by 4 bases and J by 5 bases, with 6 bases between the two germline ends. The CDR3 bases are TGTGCCAGCAGCTGGGACGACGAGCAGTACTTC. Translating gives CASSWDDEQYF.

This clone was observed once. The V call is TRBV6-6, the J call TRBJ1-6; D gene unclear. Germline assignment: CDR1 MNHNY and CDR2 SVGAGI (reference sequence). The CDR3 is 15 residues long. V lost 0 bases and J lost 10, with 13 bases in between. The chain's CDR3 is CASSYSTRLESPLHF. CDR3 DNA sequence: TGTGCCAGCAGTTACTCGACCAGGCTAGAGTCACCCCTCCACTTT.

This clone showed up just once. The CDR3 sequence is CASSSRVYGYTF. DNA for the CDR3: TGTGCCAGCAGCTCCCGGGTCTATGGCTACACCTTC. This rearrangement joins TRBV7-2 to TRBJ1-2; D gene uncertain. Germline V lookup: CDR1 SGHTA, CDR2 FQGNSA. Trimming left V 4 bases short and J 4 bases short, with 7 bases between. The CDR3 has 12 residues.